This is a list of T cell receptor beta chains from one sample in a study of cytomegalovirus exposure and HLA in healthy donors. Sequencing was performed with immunoSEQ multiplex PCR; in TCRdb, only in-frame clones are kept and a portion is missing. The table shows more than 100,000 clones, with about 87% occurring only once. Sequenced: PBMCs. Receptor source: a woman aged 30 to 39 in good health and CMV-seronegative. Both conserved end residues are part of each CDR3. A D gene is named only where the DNA matches it firmly. Size tells how often a clone was seen (once, few, many) or the class of an expanded clone, and some rows leave it out.

>TRBJ1-5|TRBV7-9|.|.
TGTTCCAGCAGCTTAGGGGGGGGGTATCAGCCCCAGCATTTT
CSSSLGGGYQPQHF
>TRBJ2-3|TRBV5-4|TRBD2|.
TGTGCCAGCAGCTTGAGGGCGGGAGTCACAGATACGCAGTATTTT
CASSLRAGVTDTQYF
>TRBJ2-1|TRBV2|.|few
TGTGCCAGCAGAGCGCTAGCTAACGACAATGAGCAGTTCTTC
CASRALANDNEQFF
>TRBJ2-7|TRBV19|TRBD2|.
TGTGCCAGTAATAGCGGGGACGCCTACGAGCAGTACTTC
CASNSGDAYEQYF
>TRBJ2-7|TRBV15|TRBD1|.
TGTGCCACCAGCAGGCGGACAGGGGAGGGCGAGCAGTACTTC
CATSRRTGEGEQYF
>TRBJ2-7|TRBV7-9|.|.
TGTGCCAGCAGCGACTGGGACTCTCCCTACGAGCAGTACTTC
CASSDWDSPYEQYF
>TRBJ2-1|TRBV30|TRBD1|.
TGTGCCTGGAGTGTACTCAGACAGGGGCCGAATGAGCAGTTCTTC
CAWSVLRQGPNEQFF
>TRBJ1-3|TRBV7-2|.|.
TGTGCCAGCAGCTTAAACAGGGTGGCTGGAAACACCATATATTTT
CASSLNRVAGNTIYF
>TRBJ1-3|TRBV9|TRBD1|.
TGTGCCAGCAGCGCGGACAGGAGAATGGCCTCAAACACCATATATTTT
CASSADRRMASNTIYF
>TRBJ1-5|TRBV19|.|few
TGTGCCAGTCGGGAGGGGACTAGGGGGAGCAATCAGCCCCAGCATTTT
CASREGTRGSNQPQHF
>TRBJ1-6|TRBV2|TRBD1|.
TGTGCCAGCAGTGCCCAGGGACAGGGAACACCCCTCCACTTT
CASSAQGQGTPLHF
>TRBJ1-2|TRBV28|.|.
TGTGCCAGCAGTCAAGGGGGTTACGGCTACACCTTC
CASSQGGYGYTF
>TRBJ2-3|TRBV29-1|TRBD2|.
TGCAGCGTCAATAGCGGGAGGTCAGATACGCAGTATTTT
CSVNSGRSDTQYF
>TRBJ2-7|TRBV28|.|.
TGTGCCAGCAGTTATTCGAGGGCAGATTCCCACGAGCAGTACTTC
CASSYSRADSHEQYF
>TRBJ2-1|TRBV9|.|.
TGTGCCAGCAGCGGGGTGGGAGACAATGAGCAGTTCTTC
CASSGVGDNEQFF
>TRBJ2-5|TRBV11-2|.|once
TGTGCCAGCAGCTTAGATCTATATCGGAGCGGGTCGGGAGAGACCCAGTACTTC
CASSLDLYRSGSGETQYF
>TRBJ2-1|TRBV7-9|TRBD2|.
TGTGCCAGCAGCTTAGGATGGCTAGCGGTTAACAATGAGCAGTTCTTC
CASSLGWLAVNNEQFF
>TRBJ2-1|TRBV19|TRBD1|.
TGTGCCAGTAGTCCCGGGGACAGGCCTTACAATGAGCAGTTCTTC
CASSPGDRPYNEQFF
>TRBJ2-5|TRBV7-8|.|.
TGTGCCAGCAGCCCGGGGAACAGGGATCACCAAGAGACCCAGTACTTC
CASSPGNRDHQETQYF
>TRBJ2-1|TRBV19|.|.
TGTGCCAGTAGTTCTTCGACAGCCCCCAACAGTGAGCAGTTCTTC
CASSSSTAPNSEQFF